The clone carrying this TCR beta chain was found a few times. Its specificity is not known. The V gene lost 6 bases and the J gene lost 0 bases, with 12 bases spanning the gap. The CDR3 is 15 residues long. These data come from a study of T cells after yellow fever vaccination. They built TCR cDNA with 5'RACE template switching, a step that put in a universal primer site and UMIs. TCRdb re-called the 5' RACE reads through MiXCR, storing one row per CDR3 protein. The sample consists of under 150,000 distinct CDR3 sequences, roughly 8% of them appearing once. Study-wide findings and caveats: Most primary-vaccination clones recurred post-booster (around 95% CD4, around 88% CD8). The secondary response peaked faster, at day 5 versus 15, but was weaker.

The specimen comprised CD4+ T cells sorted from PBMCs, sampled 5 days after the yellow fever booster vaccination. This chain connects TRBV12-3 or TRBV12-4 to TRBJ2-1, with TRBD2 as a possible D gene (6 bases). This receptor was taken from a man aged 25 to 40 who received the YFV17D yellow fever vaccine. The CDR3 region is CASRLTGSSYNEQFF. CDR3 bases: TGTGCCAGCAGACTAACCGGGAGCTCCTACAATGAGCAGTTCTTC.